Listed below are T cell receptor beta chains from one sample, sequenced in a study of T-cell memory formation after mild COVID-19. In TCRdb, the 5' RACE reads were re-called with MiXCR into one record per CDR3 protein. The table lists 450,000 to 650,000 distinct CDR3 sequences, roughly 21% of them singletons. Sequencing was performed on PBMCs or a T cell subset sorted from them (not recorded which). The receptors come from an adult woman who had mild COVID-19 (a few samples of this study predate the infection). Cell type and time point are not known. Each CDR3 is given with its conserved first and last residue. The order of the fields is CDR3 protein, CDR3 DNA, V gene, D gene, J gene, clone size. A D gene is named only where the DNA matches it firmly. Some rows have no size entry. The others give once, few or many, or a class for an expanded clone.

CDR3aa: CASRGWESSYNEQFF
CDR3nt: TGTGCCAGCAGGGGATGGGAGAGCTCCTACAATGAGCAGTTCTTC
v_gene: TRBV6-5
d_gene: -
j_gene: TRBJ2-1
abundance: -

CDR3aa: CASSGPDSGPYF
CDR3nt: TGTGCCAGCAGCGGGCCGGACAGTGGGCCGTACTTC
v_gene: TRBV9
d_gene: -
j_gene: TRBJ2-7
abundance: -

CDR3aa: CASSQNNQPQHF
CDR3nt: TGTGCCAGCAGCCAAAACAATCAGCCCCAGCATTTT
v_gene: TRBV12-3/TRBV12-4
d_gene: -
j_gene: TRBJ1-5
abundance: many

CDR3aa: CATKTGGNGYTF
CDR3nt: TGTGCCACTAAGACAGGGGGCAATGGCTACACCTTC
v_gene: TRBV3-1
d_gene: TRBD1
j_gene: TRBJ1-2
abundance: -

CDR3aa: CASSLGPRGVVEKLFF
CDR3nt: TGTGCCAGCAGCTTAGGTCCTAGGGGGGTCGTGGAAAAACTGTTTTTT
v_gene: TRBV7-6
d_gene: -
j_gene: TRBJ1-4
abundance: -

CDR3aa: CATSERTSGSDTQYF
CDR3nt: TGTGCCACCAGTGAGAGGACTAGCGGGAGTGATACGCAGTATTTT
v_gene: TRBV24-1
d_gene: TRBD2
j_gene: TRBJ2-3
abundance: few

CDR3aa: CASSLAGAGVANEQFF
CDR3nt: TGTGCCAGCAGCTTAGCCGGAGCGGGAGTAGCCAATGAGCAGTTCTTC
v_gene: TRBV7-9
d_gene: TRBD2
j_gene: TRBJ2-1
abundance: -

CDR3aa: CASSSASAPTDTQYF
CDR3nt: TGTGCCAGCAGCTCAGCTAGCGCCCCCACAGATACGCAGTATTTT
v_gene: TRBV7-3
d_gene: -
j_gene: TRBJ2-3
abundance: -

CDR3aa: CASFSDHYQETQYF
CDR3nt: TGTGCCAGCTTTTCGGATCACTACCAAGAGACCCAGTACTTC
v_gene: TRBV2
d_gene: -
j_gene: TRBJ2-5
abundance: -

CDR3aa: CSASSGKNTGELFF
CDR3nt: TGCAGTGCTAGTAGCGGGAAGAACACCGGGGAGCTGTTTTTT
v_gene: TRBV20-1
d_gene: TRBD2
j_gene: TRBJ2-2
abundance: few

CDR3aa: CAWSPLAGVSYEQYF
CDR3nt: TGTGCCTGGAGTCCTCTAGCGGGAGTAAGCTACGAGCAGTACTTC
v_gene: TRBV30
d_gene: TRBD2
j_gene: TRBJ2-7
abundance: few

CDR3aa: CASSWTGAGGETQYF
CDR3nt: TGTGCCAGCAGTTGGACAGGGGCCGGAGGAGAGACCCAGTACTTC
v_gene: TRBV7-9
d_gene: TRBD1
j_gene: TRBJ2-5
abundance: -

CDR3aa: CASRASGRGYEQYF
CDR3nt: TGTGCCAGCAGGGCTAGCGGGAGAGGGTACGAGCAGTACTTC
v_gene: TRBV9
d_gene: TRBD2
j_gene: TRBJ2-7
abundance: few

CDR3aa: CATSSTYLSYEQYF
CDR3nt: TGTGCCACCAGCAGCACTTATTTGTCCTACGAGCAGTACTTC
v_gene: TRBV15
d_gene: -
j_gene: TRBJ2-7
abundance: -

CDR3aa: CAWNGGQYYGYTF
CDR3nt: TGTGCCTGGAACGGGGGGCAATACTATGGCTACACCTTC
v_gene: TRBV30
d_gene: -
j_gene: TRBJ1-2
abundance: -

CDR3aa: CATSDRGPNTGELFF
CDR3nt: TGTGCCACCAGTGATCGAGGCCCCAACACCGGGGAGCTGTTTTTT
v_gene: TRBV24-1
d_gene: -
j_gene: TRBJ2-2
abundance: -

CDR3aa: CASKDGGTDTQYF
CDR3nt: TGTGCCAGCAAAGATGGGGGTACAGATACGCAGTATTTT
v_gene: TRBV3-1
d_gene: -
j_gene: TRBJ2-3
abundance: few

CDR3aa: CASRPGQESTIQYF
CDR3nt: TGTGCCAGTAGGCCGGGACAGGAGTCCACCATTCAGTACTTC
v_gene: TRBV19
d_gene: TRBD1
j_gene: TRBJ2-4
abundance: few

CDR3aa: CASIVGAGGYEQYF
CDR3nt: TGTGCCAGCATCGTTGGAGCGGGGGGGTACGAGCAGTACTTC
v_gene: TRBV2
d_gene: TRBD2
j_gene: TRBJ2-7
abundance: few

CDR3aa: CASSLQWVPNTGELFF
CDR3nt: TGCGCCAGCAGCTTGCAGTGGGTACCGAACACCGGGGAGCTGTTTTTT
v_gene: TRBV5-1
d_gene: -
j_gene: TRBJ2-2
abundance: few

CDR3aa: CASSEWRLAGGPGITDTQYF
CDR3nt: TGCGCCAGCAGTGAGTGGAGACTAGCGGGAGGGCCCGGTATCACAGATACGCAGTATTTT
v_gene: TRBV10-1
d_gene: TRBD2
j_gene: TRBJ2-3
abundance: once

CDR3aa: CASSFGGGDTGELFF
CDR3nt: TGTGCCAGCAGTTTCGGCGGGGGGGACACCGGGGAGCTGTTTTTT
v_gene: TRBV12-3/TRBV12-4
d_gene: TRBD2
j_gene: TRBJ2-2
abundance: -

CDR3aa: CASSQVWGFSTDTQYF
CDR3nt: TGTGCCAGCAGCCAAGTCTGGGGATTTAGCACAGATACGCAGTATTTT
v_gene: TRBV14
d_gene: -
j_gene: TRBJ2-3
abundance: few

CDR3aa: CATSDPGLANYGYTF
CDR3nt: TGTGCCACCAGTGATCCAGGGTTAGCTAACTATGGCTACACCTTC
v_gene: TRBV24-1
d_gene: -
j_gene: TRBJ1-2
abundance: few

CDR3aa: CASSPRGGGLNTEAFF
CDR3nt: TGTGCCAGTAGCCCTAGGGGGGGAGGACTGAACACTGAAGCTTTCTTT
v_gene: TRBV19
d_gene: -
j_gene: TRBJ1-1
abundance: -

CDR3aa: CASGRAPSPYEQYF
CDR3nt: TGTGCCAGCGGACGAGCGCCGTCCCCCTACGAGCAGTACTTC
v_gene: TRBV6-5
d_gene: -
j_gene: TRBJ2-7
abundance: -

CDR3aa: CASSPRIDINTEAFF
CDR3nt: TGTGCCAGCAGCCCGCGAATAGACATTAACACTGAAGCTTTCTTT
v_gene: TRBV7-8
d_gene: -
j_gene: TRBJ1-1
abundance: many

CDR3aa: CASRGALGFTEAFF
CDR3nt: TGTGCCAGCAGGGGGGCGTTGGGATTCACTGAAGCTTTCTTT
v_gene: TRBV6-1
d_gene: -
j_gene: TRBJ1-1
abundance: -

CDR3aa: CASSAMGLAGGGLAGANVLTF
CDR3nt: TGTGCCAGCAGTGCTATGGGACTAGCGGGAGGTGGACTTGCTGGGGCCAACGTCCTGACTTTC
v_gene: TRBV12-3/TRBV12-4
d_gene: TRBD2
j_gene: TRBJ2-6
abundance: few

CDR3aa: CASSIGSREQYF
CDR3nt: TGTGCCAGTAGTATAGGGTCGAGGGAGCAGTACTTC
v_gene: TRBV19
d_gene: -
j_gene: TRBJ2-7
abundance: -

CDR3aa: CSAVDGGLSDGYTF
CDR3nt: TGCAGCGCCGTAGACGGTGGTCTAAGCGATGGCTACACCTTC
v_gene: TRBV29-1
d_gene: -
j_gene: TRBJ1-2
abundance: few

CDR3aa: CASSLDIGLAGGDSYEQYF
CDR3nt: TGTGCCAGCAGCTTGGATATAGGCCTAGCGGGAGGGGACTCCTACGAGCAGTACTTC
v_gene: TRBV5-4
d_gene: TRBD2
j_gene: TRBJ2-7
abundance: -

CDR3aa: CASSPRTSGSIEQYF
CDR3nt: TGTGCCAGCAGCCCGAGGACTAGCGGGAGTATCGAGCAGTACTTC
v_gene: TRBV11-3
d_gene: TRBD2
j_gene: TRBJ2-7
abundance: few

CDR3aa: CATSDSTAGYYYGYTF
CDR3nt: TGTGCCACCAGTGATTCTACGGCAGGTTACTACTATGGCTACACCTTC
v_gene: TRBV24-1
d_gene: -
j_gene: TRBJ1-2
abundance: few

CDR3aa: CASSSSPGGRSEAFF
CDR3nt: TGTGCCAGCAGTTCTAGTCCTGGGGGACGATCTGAAGCTTTCTTT
v_gene: TRBV12-3/TRBV12-4
d_gene: -
j_gene: TRBJ1-1
abundance: -

CDR3aa: CASSRPRSRGETQYF
CDR3nt: TGTGCCAGCAGTAGGCCCAGAAGCCGAGGGGAGACCCAGTACTTC
v_gene: TRBV12-3/TRBV12-4
d_gene: -
j_gene: TRBJ2-5
abundance: few

CDR3aa: CASSARTSGGVHEQFF
CDR3nt: TGTGCCAGCAGCGCCCGGACTAGCGGAGGGGTGCATGAGCAGTTCTTC
v_gene: TRBV7-8
d_gene: TRBD2
j_gene: TRBJ2-1
abundance: few

CDR3aa: CASSGQAITGELFF
CDR3nt: TGTGCCAGTAGTGGGCAAGCGATAACCGGGGAGCTGTTTTTT
v_gene: TRBV19
d_gene: -
j_gene: TRBJ2-2
abundance: few

CDR3aa: CASSQDLAAEEYF
CDR3nt: TGTGCCAGCAGCCAAGATTTGGCAGCTGAGGAGTACTTC
v_gene: TRBV3-1
d_gene: -
j_gene: TRBJ2-5
abundance: few

CDR3aa: CASSLLGGATDTQYF
CDR3nt: TGTGCCAGCAGTTTACTCGGGGGGGCAACAGATACGCAGTATTTT
v_gene: TRBV12-3/TRBV12-4
d_gene: TRBD2
j_gene: TRBJ2-3
abundance: -

CDR3aa: CASSLGSADTGELFF
CDR3nt: TGTGCCAGCAGCTTAGGTAGTGCGGACACCGGGGAGCTGTTTTTT
v_gene: TRBV7-6
d_gene: -
j_gene: TRBJ2-2
abundance: few

CDR3aa: CAYSGEGQPQHF
CDR3nt: TGTGCCTACTCAGGGGAGGGCCAGCCCCAGCATTTT
v_gene: TRBV30
d_gene: -
j_gene: TRBJ1-5
abundance: -